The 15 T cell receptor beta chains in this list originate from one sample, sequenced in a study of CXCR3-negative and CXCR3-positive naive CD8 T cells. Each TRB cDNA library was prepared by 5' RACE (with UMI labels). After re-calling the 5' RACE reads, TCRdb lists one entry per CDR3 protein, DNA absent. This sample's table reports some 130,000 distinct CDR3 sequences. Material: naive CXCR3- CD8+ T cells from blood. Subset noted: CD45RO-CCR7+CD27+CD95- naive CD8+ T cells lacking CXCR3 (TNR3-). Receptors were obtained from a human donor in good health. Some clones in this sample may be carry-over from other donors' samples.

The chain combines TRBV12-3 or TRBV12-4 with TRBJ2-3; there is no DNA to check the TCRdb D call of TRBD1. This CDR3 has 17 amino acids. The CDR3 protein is CASRSPTGGRGGPTQYF.

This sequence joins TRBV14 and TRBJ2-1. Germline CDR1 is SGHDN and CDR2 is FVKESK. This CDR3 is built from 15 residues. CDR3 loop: CASSPILSSYNEQFF.

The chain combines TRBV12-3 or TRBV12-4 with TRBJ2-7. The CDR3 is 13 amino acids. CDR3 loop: CASSPGLGGEQYF.

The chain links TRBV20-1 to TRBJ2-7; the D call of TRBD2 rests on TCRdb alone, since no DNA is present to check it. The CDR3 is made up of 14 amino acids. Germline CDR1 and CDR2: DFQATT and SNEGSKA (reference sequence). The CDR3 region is CSARGTSGGHEQYF.

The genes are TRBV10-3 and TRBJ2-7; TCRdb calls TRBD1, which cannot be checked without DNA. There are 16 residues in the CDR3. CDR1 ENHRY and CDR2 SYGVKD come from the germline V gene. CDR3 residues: CAISDFSGTGYYEQYF.

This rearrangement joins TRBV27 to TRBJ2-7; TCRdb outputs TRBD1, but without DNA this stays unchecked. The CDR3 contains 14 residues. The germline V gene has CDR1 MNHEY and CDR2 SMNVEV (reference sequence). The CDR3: CATQTGAGAYEQYF.

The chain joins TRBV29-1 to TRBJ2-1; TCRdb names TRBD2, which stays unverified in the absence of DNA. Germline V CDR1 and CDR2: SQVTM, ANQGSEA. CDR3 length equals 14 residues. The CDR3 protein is CSAGLAGDYNEQFF.

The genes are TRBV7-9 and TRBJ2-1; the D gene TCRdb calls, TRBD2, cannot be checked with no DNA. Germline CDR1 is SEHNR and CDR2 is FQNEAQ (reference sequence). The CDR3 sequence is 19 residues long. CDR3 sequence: CASSRLTGVDERAYNEQFF. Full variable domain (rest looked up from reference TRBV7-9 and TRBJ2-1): DTGVSQNPRHKITKRGQNVTFRCDPISEHNRLYWYRQTLGQGPEFLTYFQNEAQLEKSRLLSDRFSAERPKGSFSTLEIQRTEQGDSAMYLCASSRLTGVDERAYNEQFFGPGTRLTVL.

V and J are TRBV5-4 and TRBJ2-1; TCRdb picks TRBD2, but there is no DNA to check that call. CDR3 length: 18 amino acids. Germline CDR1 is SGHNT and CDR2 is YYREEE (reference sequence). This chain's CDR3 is CASSPGTSVKDYFHEQFF.

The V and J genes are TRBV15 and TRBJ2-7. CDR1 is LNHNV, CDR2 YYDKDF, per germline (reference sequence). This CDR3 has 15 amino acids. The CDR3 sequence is CATSRDRPSSYEQYF.

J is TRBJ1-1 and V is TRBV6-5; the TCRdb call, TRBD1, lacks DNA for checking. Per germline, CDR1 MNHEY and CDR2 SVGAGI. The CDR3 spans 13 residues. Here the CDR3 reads CRTSGAPDTEAFF.

CDR3 sequence reads: CASSSWGGDPSSYEQYF. The genes are TRBV7-6 and TRBJ2-7; with no DNA, the TCRdb D assignment of TRBD1 cannot be verified. Germline CDR1 is SGHVS and CDR2 is FNYEAQ. This CDR3 region has 17 residues.

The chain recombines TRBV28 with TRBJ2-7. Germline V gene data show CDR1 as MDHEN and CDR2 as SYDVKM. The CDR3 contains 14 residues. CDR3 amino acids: CASSLWTQGYEQYF. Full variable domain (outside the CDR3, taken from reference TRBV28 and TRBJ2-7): DVKVTQSSRYLVKRTGEKVFLECVQDMDHENMFWYRQDPGLGLRLIYFSYDVKMKEKGDIPEGYSVSREKKERFSLILESASTNQTSMYLCASSLWTQGYEQYFGPGTRLTVT.

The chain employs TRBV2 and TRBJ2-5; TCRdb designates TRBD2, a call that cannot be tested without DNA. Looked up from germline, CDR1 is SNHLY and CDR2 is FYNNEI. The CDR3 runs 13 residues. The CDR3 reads CASRAGGTETQYF.

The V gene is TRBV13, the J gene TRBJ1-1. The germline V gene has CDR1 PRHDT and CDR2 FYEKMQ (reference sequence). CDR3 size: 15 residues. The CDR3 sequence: CASRPWGEGAPEAFF.